Detailed here is one TCR beta chain. The data belong to a study of patients with pleural tuberculosis. MiXCR, run by TCRdb on the reads, gives a single entry per CDR3 protein. The sample lists under 65,000 distinct CDR3 sequences, 7.3% seen once, with 15% to 20% in the top ten. V lost 6 bases, J lost 7 bases, and 8 bases stayed unmatched. Per germline, CDR1 MDHEN and CDR2 SYDVKM. This CDR3 region has 15 residues. This receptor was obtained from a human donor with pleural tuberculosis. The chain has TRBV28 and TRBJ2-7; 14 positions match TRBD2. Written as DNA, the CDR3 is TGTGCCAGCAGACCGACTAGCGGGAGGGTAAGGGAGCAGTACTTC. Residues: CASRPTSGRVREQYF. Variable domain in full (rest from reference TRBV28 and TRBJ2-7): DVKVTQSSRYLVKRTGEKVFLECVQDMDHENMFWYRQDPGLGLRLIYFSYDVKMKEKGDIPEGYSVSREKKERFSLILESASTNQTSMYLCASRPTSGRVREQYFGPGTRLTVT.